Shown below are 20 T cell receptor beta chains from a single sample sequenced in a study of technical replicates of blood from a handful of donors. Only in-frame clones appear in the TCRdb table, and some are missing; sequencing was by immunoSEQ multiplex PCR. The data show roughly 50,000 clones, 90% to 95% seen once. Source material: PBMCs. These receptor sequences come from a human donor in good health. Some clones in this sample may be carry-over from other donors' samples.

J is TRBJ1-2 and V is TRBV2; 9 positions agree with TRBD1. The germline CDR1 and CDR2 sequences are SNHLY and FYNNEI. The CDR3 consists of 15 residues. Trimming removed 4 bases from V and 2 bases from J; junction bases left unmatched: 5. The CDR3 bases are TGTGCCAGCAGTGGGGGCGGGACAGGGAACTATGGCTACACCTTC. This gives the protein CASSGGGTGNYGYTF.

The J gene is TRBJ1-2, the V gene TRBV25-1; D uncertain. The CDR3 loop spans 13 amino acids. V lost 8 bases to trimming and J lost 1 base, with 11 bases between them. Germline values: CDR1 MGHDK, CDR2 SYGVNS. CDR3 DNA sequence: TGTGCCAGCCAACAAGAGGGTAACTATGGCTACACCTTC. Residues: CASQQEGNYGYTF.

The genes are TRBV7-9 and TRBJ2-5; the D gene is possibly TRBD2 (5 bases). There are 15 residues in the CDR3. Looked up from germline, CDR1 is SEHNR and CDR2 is FQNEAQ (reference sequence). The V end lost 2 bases, the J end lost 3 bases, and 13 bases lay between the germline ends. The CDR3 DNA follows: TGTGCCAGCAGCTTAATCCCACTAGAGAAAGAGACCCAGTACTTC. Its protein product is CASSLIPLEKETQYF.

V is TRBV7-9 and J is TRBJ2-1; no clear D gene. Trimming stripped 1 base from V and 5 bases from J, with 6 bases between. CDR3 size: 13 residues. Germline V CDR1 and CDR2: SEHNR, FQNEAQ (reference sequence). CDR3 residues: CASSLVADNEQFF. The DNA for the CDR3 is TGTGCCAGCAGCTTAGTGGCCGACAATGAGCAGTTCTTC.

The chain links TRBV5-4 to TRBJ1-2; D might be TRBD1 (5 bases). This CDR3 spans 14 amino acids. The germline V gene encodes CDR1 SGHNT and CDR2 YYREEE (reference sequence). The V and J ends lost 4 bases and 5 bases respectively, with 15 bases between them. Written as DNA, the CDR3 is TGTGCCAGCAGCGACCGGGACGGGAGGTATGGCTACACCTTC. Translation gives CASSDRDGRYGYTF.

The chain is built from TRBV10-2 and TRBJ1-1; no reliable D call. This CDR3 has 15 amino acids. The germline V and J ends were trimmed by 4 bases and 1 base, with 13 bases remaining between them. Germline V gene data show CDR1 as WSHSY and CDR2 as SAAADI. CDR3 sequence (DNA): TGCGCCAGCAGTGCCTCGAGGGCAGGGAACACTGAAGCTTTCTTT. It encodes CASSASRAGNTEAFF.

The V gene is TRBV5-1, the J gene TRBJ1-1; no firm D call. The CDR3 is 15 residues long. Germline values: CDR1 SGHRS, CDR2 YFSETQ. V lost 0 bases, J lost 0 bases, and 9 bases lay in between. The CDR3 DNA sequence: TGCGCCAGCAGCTTGGCCGGGGAGATGAACACTGAAGCTTTCTTT. Translation: CASSLAGEMNTEAFF.

The rearrangement uses TRBV29-1 and TRBJ2-1; 12 bases agree with TRBD2. The CDR3 has 15 amino acids. With 3 bases clipped from V and 7 bases from J, the junction kept 7 bases outside the gene matches. Germline V gene data show CDR1 as SQVTM and CDR2 as ANQGSEA. The CDR3 coding sequence is TGCAGCGTTGAGTGGCCTAGCGGGAGGGGAAATGAGCAGTTCTTC. Encoded protein: CSVEWPSGRGNEQFF.

V is TRBV9 and J is TRBJ2-7; 7 bases map to TRBD2. V gave up 4 bases and J gave up 5 bases; unmatched junction bases: 12. Germline CDR1 SGDLS, CDR2 YYNGEE. This CDR3 region has 15 residues. The DNA for the CDR3 is TGTGCCAGCAGCCCAGGGAGGGGAACCCTCCACGAGCAGTACTTC. Its protein is CASSPGRGTLHEQYF.

The V and J genes are TRBV15 and TRBJ2-2; 7 bases match TRBD2. Trimming cost V 8 bases and J 5 bases; bases outside gene matches: 8. Germline V lookup: CDR1 LNHNV, CDR2 YYDKDF (reference sequence). CDR3 length: 14 residues. In DNA, the CDR3 is TGTGCCACCGCGCCGGGACTAAAGACCGGGGAGCTGTTTTTT. It yields the protein CATAPGLKTGELFF.

The chain carries TRBV6-4 and TRBJ2-5; D possibly corresponds to TRBD2 (7 bases). Germline lookup yields CDR1 MRHNA and CDR2 SNTAGT. The V gene lost 4 bases and the J gene lost 1 base, with 19 bases spanning the gap. The CDR3 is 17 residues long. The CDR3 loop is CASSVGGAIIPQETQYF. CDR3 sequence (DNA): TGTGCCAGCAGTGTAGGGGGGGCCATAATCCCCCAAGAGACCCAGTACTTC.

This rearrangement joins TRBV7-2 to TRBJ2-1; weak D call: TRBD2 (7 bases). Between the trimmed V and J ends, which lost 3 bases and 7 bases, there was a span of 19 bases. CDR1 is SGHTA, CDR2 FQGNSA, per germline. The CDR3 is made up of 16 amino acids. The CDR3 reads CASSFFTRGGSNEQFF. CDR3 DNA sequence: TGTGCCAGCAGCTTCTTCACGAGGGGGGGGTCAAATGAGCAGTTCTTC.

This chain connects TRBV5-4 to TRBJ2-3; D is perhaps TRBD2 (5 bases). The length of the CDR3 is 13 residues. Per germline, CDR1 SGHNT and CDR2 YYREEE (reference sequence). Trimming stripped 4 bases from V and 5 bases from J, with 11 bases between. The DNA of the CDR3 is TGTGCCAGCAGCGCCCGAGGGCTAGATACGCAGTATTTT. Translation gives CASSARGLDTQYF.

The chain is built from TRBV4-1 and TRBJ1-6; D possibly corresponds to TRBD1 (5 bases). Germline CDR1 is MGHRA and CDR2 is YSYEKL. CDR3 length: 17 amino acids. The V gene lost 0 bases and the J gene lost 7 bases, with 16 bases spanning the gap. CDR3 loop: CASSQDSRVQRNSPLHF. The CDR3 DNA follows: TGCGCCAGCAGCCAAGATTCCAGGGTTCAAAGAAATTCACCCCTCCACTTT.

This clone was counted a single time. The chain has TRBV7-3 and TRBJ2-5; TRBD2 aligns across 7 bases. J gave up 4 bases and V 3 bases, and 11 bases lay outside the gene matches. Looked up from germline, CDR1 is SGHTA and CDR2 is FQGTGA. This CDR3 has 16 residues. In DNA form, the CDR3 reads TGTGCCAGCAGCTTGGGGAGTGGCGGGAGCCGAGAGACCCAGTACTTC. This codes for CASSLGSGGSRETQYF.

There are a few counts of this clone. The chain recombines TRBV6-4 with TRBJ2-3; maybe TRBD2 (5 bases). The CDR3 contains 14 residues. V was trimmed by 4 bases and J by 0 bases, leaving 8 bases between them. Germline CDR1 and CDR2: MRHNA and SNTAGT. This CDR3 reads CASSGGDSTDTQYF. CDR3 coding DNA: TGTGCCAGCAGTGGGGGAGACAGCACAGATACGCAGTATTTT.

The V call is TRBV4-2, the J call TRBJ2-1; 7 bases are a match to TRBD2. V dropped 5 bases and J dropped 5; count of bases not matched to a gene: 3. Germline CDR1 reads LGHNA; CDR2 reads YNFKEQ. The CDR3 consists of 13 residues. The CDR3 reads CASSLRGDNEQFF. CDR3 DNA: TGTGCCAGCAGCTTACGGGGGGACAATGAGCAGTTCTTC.

The chain combines TRBV7-2 with TRBJ2-7, with 9 nucleotides matching TRBD2. CDR3 size: 15 residues. V was pared by 4 bases and J by 0 bases, with 4 bases of the junction left unmatched. Germline CDR1 reads SGHTA; CDR2 reads FQGNSA. CDR3 in amino acids: CASSWAAGGSYEQYF. CDR3 in DNA: TGTGCCAGCAGCTGGGCAGCGGGGGGCTCCTACGAGCAGTACTTC.

This clone was recorded once. This rearrangement joins TRBV29-1 to TRBJ1-5, with D perhaps matching TRBD1 (5 bases). Trimming removed 4 bases from V and 0 bases from J, with 7 bases in between. Germline loops: CDR1 SQVTM, CDR2 ANQGSEA. This CDR3 has 13 amino acids. The CDR3 loop reads CSVGQNSNQPQHF. The CDR3 DNA reads TGCAGCGTTGGACAGAATAGCAATCAGCCCCAGCATTTT.

This clone was detected only once. The rearrangement joins TRBV6-1 to TRBJ2-2; 7 bases are a match to TRBD1. This CDR3 is built from 14 residues. Trimming removed 8 bases from V and 1 base from J; junction bases left unmatched: 4. CDR1 is MNHNS and CDR2 is SASEGT in the germline V gene. CDR3 coding DNA: TGTGCCAGCTACCGGGACAGGAACACCGGGGAGCTGTTTTTT. The encoded protein is CASYRDRNTGELFF.